This TCR beta chain comes out of a study of CD8 T cells in ankylosing spondylitis. Trimming at V came to 3 bases and at J to 2 bases, leaving 5 bases not matched to a gene. The CDR3 extends over 15 amino acids. Germline V gene data show CDR1 as ENHRY and CDR2 as SYGVKD. This clonotype has at least ten counts. TCRdb used MiXCR to reprocess the 5' RACE reads, holding one entry per CDR3 protein. Seen here are fewer than 250,000 distinct CDR3 sequences, 10% observed once, and the top ten hold 2.6%. Source material: blood, either unsorted or a sorted T cell fraction (not recorded which). The gene calls are TRBV10-3 and TRBJ2-3; 7 nucleotides agree with TRBD1. The receptor was isolated from a male donor with ankylosing spondylitis or in good health (not recorded which). CDR3 sequence reads: CAISERGLDTDTQYF. The CDR3 DNA follows: TGTGCCATCAGTGAAAGGGGGCTTGACACAGATACGCAGTATTTT.